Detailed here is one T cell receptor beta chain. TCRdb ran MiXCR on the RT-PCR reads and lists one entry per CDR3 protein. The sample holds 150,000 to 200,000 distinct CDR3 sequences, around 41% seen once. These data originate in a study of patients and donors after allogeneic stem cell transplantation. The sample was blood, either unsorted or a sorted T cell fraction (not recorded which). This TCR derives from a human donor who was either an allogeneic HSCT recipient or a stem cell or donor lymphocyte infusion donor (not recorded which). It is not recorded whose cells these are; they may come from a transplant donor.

DNA for the CDR3: TGTGCCAGCTCACCGGGGACAACTAGCACAGATACGCAGTATTTT. Translated: CASSPGTTSTDTQYF. The chain recombines TRBV18 with TRBJ2-3; possible D gene TRBD1, 6 bases. CDR1 and CDR2 from the germline V gene are KGHSH and LQKENI. The CDR3 loop spans 15 amino acids. The V end was cut by 3 bases, the J end by 0 bases, with 10 bases between. Based on the CDR3 plus reference TRBV18 and TRBJ2-3, the full variable domain is NAGVMQNPRHLVRRRGQEARLRCSPMKGHSHVYWYRQLPEEGLKFMVYLQKENIIDESGMPKERFSAEFPKEGPSILRIQQVVRGDSAAYFCASSPGTTSTDTQYFGPGTRLTVL.